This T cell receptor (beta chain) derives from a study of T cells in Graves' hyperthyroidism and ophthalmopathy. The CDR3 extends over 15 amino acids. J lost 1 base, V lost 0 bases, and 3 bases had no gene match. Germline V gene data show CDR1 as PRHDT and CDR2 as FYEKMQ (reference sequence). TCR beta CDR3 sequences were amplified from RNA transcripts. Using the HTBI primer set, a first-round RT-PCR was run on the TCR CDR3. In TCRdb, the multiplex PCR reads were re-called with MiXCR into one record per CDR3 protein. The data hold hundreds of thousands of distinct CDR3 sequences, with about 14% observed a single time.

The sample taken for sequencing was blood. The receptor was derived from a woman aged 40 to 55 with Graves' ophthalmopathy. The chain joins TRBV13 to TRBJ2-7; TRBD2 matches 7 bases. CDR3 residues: CASSLGGEGSYEQYF. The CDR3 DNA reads TGTGCCAGCAGCTTAGGCGGGGAGGGATCCTACGAGCAGTACTTC.